Listed below are T cell receptor beta chains from one sample, sequenced in a study of blood T cell repertoires in COVID-19. Clones were read by immunoSEQ multiplex PCR, and TCRdb kept only the in-frame ones, dropping some. Counted here are approximately 170,000 clones, 80% to 90% occurring once; the ten biggest clones make up 3.5% to 4%. Material: peripheral blood. These receptors came from a woman aged 70-85 years with acute or convalescent COVID-19. Each CDR3 is given without its conserved first and last residue.

V	J	CDR3
TRBV3-1/TRBV3-2	TRBJ1-1	ASSPGQGLGTEAF
TRBV5-5	TRBJ2-7	ASSSDRFEQY
TRBV5-1	TRBJ1-1	ASSRDSAGSEAF
TRBV24-1	TRBJ1-2	ATSDPGQGDYGYT
TRBV9	TRBJ2-3	ASSVGGQLASQY
TRBV14	TRBJ1-6	ASSQEAGAPLH
TRBV19	TRBJ2-5	ASSMGLAGGFVETQY
TRBV2	TRBJ2-5	ASSEGPQTGWSEETQY
TRBV11-2	TRBJ1-2	ASSLVTRAGGYT
TRBV5-1	TRBJ1-1	ASSLAGRVYTEAF
TRBV5-1	TRBJ1-6	ASSLTTTGSNSPLH
TRBV28	TRBJ2-1	ASCSVGTSGSNDNEQF
TRBV7-2	TRBJ2-1	ASSLAQGSYNEQF
TRBV5-5	TRBJ1-1	ASSRGQSLDTEAF
TRBV5-1	TRBJ2-1	ASSGTGGSYEQF
TRBV19	TRBJ2-5	ASSVGTVIQETQY
TRBV19	TRBJ1-5	ASSMLSAGLSNQPQH
TRBV13	TRBJ1-2	ASSFPPEDGYT
TRBV7-2	TRBJ2-1	ASSSRVGSYNEQF
TRBV19	TRBJ2-1	ASSPTSGRLYNEQF
TRBV13	TRBJ2-2	ASRPRGRNTGELF
TRBV10-3	TRBJ2-7	AIRSGTNSYEQY
TRBV4-2	TRBJ1-6	ASSQEWGPLAPLH
TRBV9	TRBJ2-5	ASSEDGSGRTQY
TRBV5-5	TRBJ1-4	ASSTGQGKVEKLF
TRBV23-1	TRBJ1-2	ASSQLRGAADYGYT
TRBV7-6	TRBJ2-7	ASRQGGSYEQY
TRBV28	TRBJ1-2	ASSLGAPPYGYT
TRBV24-1	TRBJ2-5	ATIGVYPYQETQY
TRBV2	TRBJ1-1	ASRAAREGRIEAF
TRBV10-2	TRBJ2-7	ASSEFLRDRYEQY
TRBV3-1/TRBV3-2	TRBJ1-2	ASKQGLSKEVWGYT